A single sample is the source of the 24 T cell receptor beta chains below, sequenced in a study of CD8+ T cells in alopecia areata. Treatment denoted: oral pan-JAK inhibitor, 5-10 mg twice daily. Following RNA extraction, reverse transcription yielded cDNA that acted as the sequencing template. TCRdb's table, derived via immunoSEQ multiplex PCR, lists solely in-frame clones and lacks some. The repertoire has about 290,000 clones, roughly 64% of them found once; the top ten carry approximately 2%. The source material was CD4+ T cells sorted from blood, sampled at week 24, from a patient treated with tofacitinib. Source of these receptors: a human donor with alopecia areata.

V usage is TRBV5-1 and J usage is TRBJ1-2; weak D call: TRBD1 (5 bases). Germline assignment: CDR1 SGHRS and CDR2 YFSETQ. V lost 2 bases and J lost 1, with 12 bases in between. The CDR3 has 15 residues. The CDR3 sequence: CASSFTGGDNYGYTF. CDR3 bases: TGCGCCAGCAGCTTCACAGGAGGAGATAACTATGGCTACACCTTC.

The chain links TRBV28 to TRBJ1-1; possibly TRBD1 for D (5 bases). CDR3 length equals 15 residues. CDR1 is MDHEN and CDR2 is SYDVKM in the germline V gene. The V end lost 4 bases, the J end lost 5 bases, and 17 bases lay between the germline ends. DNA for the CDR3: TGTGCCAGCAGTTGGTCACGAGGGGTGGTTACTGAAGCTTTCTTT. This sequence encodes CASSWSRGVVTEAFF.

V is TRBV28 and J is TRBJ1-1, with TRBD1 matching over 8 bases. The germline V gene has CDR1 MDHEN and CDR2 SYDVKM. The CDR3 length is 15 residues. The V gene end was trimmed by 2 bases and the J gene end by 1 base; junction bases not matched to a gene: 3. The CDR3: CASSLVQGANTEAFF. CDR3 DNA: TGTGCCAGCAGTTTAGTCCAGGGGGCGAACACTGAAGCTTTCTTT.

This clone was seen a handful of times. CDR3 DNA sequence: TGTGCCAGCAGTTTAGTAGCCAGCGGGGTTTACAATGAGCAGTTCTTC. Protein: CASSLVASGVYNEQFF. The rearrangement joins TRBV28 to TRBJ2-1, with 7 bases lining up with TRBD2. J lost 4 bases, V lost 2 bases, and 8 bases had no gene match. The CDR3 is made up of 16 amino acids. Germline lookup yields CDR1 MDHEN and CDR2 SYDVKM.

This clone was seen a few times. The chain is built from TRBV11-2 and TRBJ2-7, with TRBD2 matching 10 bases. V lost 7 bases, J lost 2 bases, and 14 bases stayed unmatched. The CDR3 loop spans 17 amino acids. Germline CDR1 SGHAT, CDR2 FQNNGV. The DNA for the CDR3 is TGTGCCAGCACCCTTACCTTATCTAGCGGGGGAGCCTACGAGCAGTACTTC. Translated: CASTLTLSSGGAYEQYF.

This clone was seen a handful of times. The gene calls are TRBV27 and TRBJ2-3; 9 bases line up with TRBD1. With 3 bases clipped from V and 0 bases from J, the junction kept 10 bases outside the gene matches. Germline CDR1 and CDR2: MNHEY and SMNVEV (reference sequence). The CDR3 has 18 residues. This chain's CDR3 is CASSFGTPGQGSTDTQYF. CDR3 DNA sequence: TGTGCCAGCAGTTTCGGGACCCCGGGACAGGGAAGCACAGATACGCAGTATTTT.

The chain uses TRBV5-6 and TRBJ2-3; weak D call: TRBD2 (5 bases). V was cut by 4 bases and J by 6 bases, with 9 bases left in between. CDR3 length equals 12 residues. CDR1 SGHDT and CDR2 YYEEEE come from the germline V gene. Here the CDR3 DNA reads TGTGCCAGCAGCCTAAGGAGGGATACGCAGTATTTT. It encodes CASSLRRDTQYF.

This clone was seen a handful of times. V usage is TRBV5-6 and J usage is TRBJ1-5; D gene ambiguous. Germline values: CDR1 SGHDT, CDR2 YYEEEE. This CDR3 has 13 residues. V lost 1 base to trimming and J lost 5 bases, with 7 bases between them. The CDR3 loop is CASSLSQHQPQHF. The CDR3 nucleotides read TGTGCCAGCAGCTTGAGTCAGCATCAGCCCCAGCATTTT.

The chain recombines TRBV29-1 with TRBJ2-5; D may be TRBD1 or TRBD2 (5 bases each). This CDR3 spans 13 amino acids. CDR1 and CDR2 (germline): SQVTM, ANQGSEA. The V gene lost 5 bases and the J gene lost 5 bases, with 15 bases spanning the gap. CDR3 region: CSVQWDGRETQYF. The CDR3 DNA reads as TGCAGCGTTCAATGGGACGGGCGGGAGACCCAGTACTTC.

The chain employs TRBV29-1 and TRBJ2-5, with 7 bases fitting TRBD2. Germline trimming cut 0 bases from V and 0 bases from J; bases unmatched to any gene: 4. In germline, CDR1 is SQVTM, CDR2 ANQGSEA. This CDR3 comprises 15 residues. The CDR3 nucleotides are TGCAGCGTTGAAGAACCAGCGGGGAACCAAGAGACCCAGTACTTC. Translated, it gives CSVEEPAGNQETQYF.

V usage is TRBV7-9 and J usage is TRBJ2-3; D call uncertain. V dropped 5 bases and J dropped 6 bases, with 12 bases sitting between them. The length of the CDR3 is 13 residues. CDR1 is SEHNR, CDR2 FQNEAQ, per germline (reference sequence). Here the CDR3 DNA reads TGTGCCAGCAGCACTCCGCTTGTTGATACGCAGTATTTT. Protein sequence: CASSTPLVDTQYF.

This CDR3 reads CSVSVGGAGETQYF. The CDR3, as DNA: TGCAGCGTTTCGGTCGGGGGGGCCGGAGAGACCCAGTACTTC. This chain uses TRBV29-1 with TRBJ2-5, with 8 bases aligning to TRBD2. J was trimmed by 4 bases and V by 5 bases; bases with no gene match: 9. Germline CDR1 reads SQVTM; CDR2 reads ANQGSEA. The CDR3 covers 14 residues.

This clone was seen only a few times. The chain couples TRBV11-1 to TRBJ1-6; D unresolved. Trimming removed 1 base from V and 5 bases from J, with 9 bases in between. This CDR3 is built from 15 residues. CDR1 is SGHAT and CDR2 is FQDESV in the germline V gene (reference sequence). The CDR3 spells CASSLEADDNSPLHF. The CDR3 nucleotides read TGTGCCAGCAGCTTAGAGGCAGACGATAATTCACCCCTCCACTTT. The full variable domain, in which reference TRBV11-1 and TRBJ1-6 provide the parts outside the CDR3, is EAEVAQSPRYKITEKSQAVAFWCDPISGHATLYWYRQILGQGPELLVQFQDESVVDDSQLPKDRFSAERLKGVDSTLKIQPAELGDSAMYLCASSLEADDNSPLHFGNGTRLTVT.

This clone was detected a few times. The V and J genes are TRBV28 and TRBJ1-3; D remains unclear. V was shortened by 8 bases and J by 0 bases, with 11 bases between the two germline ends. The germline V gene has CDR1 MDHEN and CDR2 SYDVKM. This CDR3 contains 14 residues. CDR3 nucleotide sequence: TGTGCCAGCCATGGGCAGTTCTCTGGAAACACCATATATTTT. Amino acid sequence: CASHGQFSGNTIYF.

This chain connects TRBV7-9 to TRBJ1-1, with 7 bases matching TRBD1. CDR1 and CDR2 from the germline V gene are SEHNR and FQNEAQ (reference sequence). J was trimmed by 0 bases and V by 3 bases; bases with no gene match: 10. The CDR3 loop spans 17 amino acids. The CDR3 reads CASSFGDRVVVNTEAFF. The CDR3 bases are TGTGCCAGCAGCTTTGGAGACAGGGTTGTAGTGAACACTGAAGCTTTCTTT.

The CDR3 sequence is CSVEEGQGSFSYNSPLHF. The CDR3 DNA sequence: TGCAGCGTTGAAGAAGGACAGGGGTCTTTCTCCTATAATTCACCCCTCCACTTT. V gene TRBV29-1 combines with J gene TRBJ1-6, with 9 bases aligning to TRBD1. This CDR3 region has 18 residues. V trimming: 0 bases; J trimming: 0 bases; junction bases outside the gene matches: 6. Germline V gene data show CDR1 as SQVTM and CDR2 as ANQGSEA.

The CDR3 region is CASSSRALYQETQYF. CDR3 sequence (DNA): TGTGCCAGCAGCTCTAGGGCTTTGTACCAAGAGACCCAGTACTTC. The rearrangement uses TRBV7-2 and TRBJ2-5, with no clear D. The CDR3 is 15 amino acids. Germline CDR1 SGHTA, CDR2 FQGNSA. V was shortened by 4 bases and J by 0 bases, with 12 bases between the two germline ends.

The chain links TRBV5-1 to TRBJ2-7; either TRBD1 or TRBD2 may supply D (6 bases each). V lost 0 bases and J 4 bases, leaving 23 bases between the germline ends. Germline CDR1 SGHRS, CDR2 YFSETQ. The CDR3 is made up of 18 amino acids. CDR3 sequence reads: CASSLELSLGGAGYEQYF. The DNA for the CDR3 is TGCGCCAGCAGCTTGGAATTAAGCTTGGGGGGCGCAGGTTACGAGCAGTACTTC.

V usage is TRBV7-9 and J usage is TRBJ2-3, with no clear D. CDR1 is SEHNR and CDR2 is FQNEAQ in the germline V gene (reference sequence). The CDR3 covers 14 residues. The germline V and J ends were trimmed by 1 base and 1 base, with 6 bases remaining between them. The CDR3 DNA sequence: TGTGCCAGCAGCTTAGTCCCTGGCACAGATACGCAGTATTTT. It is translated as CASSLVPGTDTQYF.

This clone was observed a few times. The J gene is TRBJ2-1, the V gene TRBV30; TRBD1 might be the D (5 bases). CDR1 GTSNPN and CDR2 SVGIG come from the germline V gene (reference sequence). The CDR3 has 12 residues. V was trimmed by 0 bases and J by 7 bases, leaving 7 bases between them. CDR3 protein: CAWSVHRNEQFF. CDR3 in DNA: TGTGCCTGGAGTGTACACAGGAATGAGCAGTTCTTC.

In its sample, this clone was seen once. V usage is TRBV2 and J usage is TRBJ2-5, with unresolved D. Germline CDR1 and CDR2: SNHLY and FYNNEI. The CDR3 sequence is 12 residues long. Trimming left V 3 bases short and J 5 bases short, with 7 bases between. CDR3 region: CASSEWVETQYF. CDR3 bases: TGTGCCAGCAGTGAGTGGGTCGAGACCCAGTACTTC.

This clone was seen a single time. This chain joins TRBV9 and TRBJ1-4, with TRBD1 as a possible D gene (5 bases). The CDR3 contains 14 residues. V lost 0 bases to trimming and J lost 8 bases, with 11 bases between them. The germline V gene has CDR1 SGDLS and CDR2 YYNGEE. CDR3: CASSVGGGKEKLFF. Here the CDR3 DNA reads TGTGCCAGCAGCGTAGGCGGGGGTAAAGAAAAACTGTTTTTT.

The V gene is TRBV19, the J gene TRBJ2-2; D possibly uses TRBD1 or TRBD2 (5 bases each). This CDR3 is built from 13 residues. Trimming left V 3 bases short and J 5 bases short, with 7 bases between. The germline V gene encodes CDR1 LNHDA and CDR2 SQIVND (reference sequence). The CDR3 sequence is CASSIEGTGELFF. The CDR3 coding sequence is TGTGCCAGTAGTATCGAGGGGACCGGGGAGCTGTTTTTT.

This clone has more than one count but fewer than ten. The V call is TRBV7-9, the J call TRBJ1-2; D gene unclear. There are 14 residues in the CDR3. Trimming shortened V by 2 bases and J by 3 bases, and 10 bases separated the two germline ends. CDR1 SEHNR and CDR2 FQNEAQ come from the germline V gene (reference sequence). This chain's CDR3 is CASSLTAAYYGYTF. CDR3 DNA: TGTGCCAGCAGCTTAACCGCAGCCTACTATGGCTACACCTTC. Together with reference TRBV7-9 and TRBJ1-2, the CDR3 gives the full variable domain: DTGVSQNPRHKITKRGQNVTFRCDPISEHNRLYWYRQTLGQGPEFLTYFQNEAQLEKSRLLSDRFSAERPKGSFSTLEIQRTEQGDSAMYLCASSLTAAYYGYTFGSGTRLTVV.